This TCR beta chain was sequenced for a study of blood T cell repertoires in COVID-19 (dated by TCRdb to the early 2020s). For context, the study as a whole: Collaborator samples came from the United States, Italy and Spain and covered acute and convalescent phases of COVID-19. Where available, HLA class I and class II types were taken from metadata supplied by the sample provider and were not determined by assay-based typing. The prospective study material was composed of cDNA or gDNA derived from T cells, B-cell-depleted T cells, or PBMCs. The repertoires were released in a freely available public database intended as a resource for research on the immune response to SARS-CoV-2. Sample metadata almost always included a de-identified subject ID, COVID-19 status, age in years and sex. Subjects who had been exposed to COVID-19, were actively infected with it, or had recovered from it provided the deeply sampled blood TCRbeta repertoires that made up the dataset. Samples came from the ongoing ImmuneRACE study (first 160 participants) plus 1,254 subjects from 6 global collaborators. What the study reported, not specific to this receptor: Clinical and demographic metadata were provided uncurated, with the amount varying by source and participant.

About this clone: Its antigen is unknown. No base quality values were provided; no much bigger clone lies one nucleotide off.

The collaborating institutions used their own protocols to collect whole blood in K2EDTA tubes. Collaborator samples were shipped for TCRbeta analysis as frozen whole blood, isolated PBMCs, or DNA extracted from either sample type. TCRbeta CDR3 regions were amplified from genomic DNA by means of the immunoSEQ Assay, a bias-controlled multiplex PCR. Regarding the original processing steps: Nucleated cell counts per sample were estimated from amplification of reference gene primers within the assay. To quantify the absolute abundance of each unique TCRbeta CDR3 rearrangement, sequence reads were collapsed and filtered. For each sample, productive Simpson clonality was calculated as the square root of Simpson's diversity index across productive rearrangements. TCRdb carries this immuneACCESS record with in-frame sequences only. Its versions omit some clonotypes, under half of them owing to an unresolved V gene in the studies checked, with the rest unexplained. V, J and clone size derive from that table, while D and trimming were established from the DNA sequence. Here the sample has about 130,000 clones; about 92% occur a single time. Around 3.6% of the sample comes from the top ten.

Specimen: peripheral blood. This sequence originates from a man between 50 and 59 years old with active COVID-19.

CDR3 reads: CASSSRGPDTQYF. The nucleotide sequence reads as follows: TGTGCCAGCAGCTCGAGGGGGCCAGATACGCAGTATTTT. The chain is assembled from TRBV7-9 and TRBJ2-3; TRBD1 fits 7 bases in the junction. Reading the germline V gene (reference sequence) gives CDR1 SEHNR and CDR2 FQNEAQ. The CDR3 measures 13 amino acids from cysteine to phenylalanine. The CDR3 DNA has 39 bases and is translated from base 1. At the junction V is shortened by 4 bases and J by 4 bases; bases outside the gene matches: 2.